Each of the 21 T cell receptor beta chains below was sequenced from the same sample in a study of shared clonotypes between healthy human individuals. TCRdb keeps only in-frame clones here, not all; method: immunoSEQ multiplex PCR. The data hold under 850,000 clones, with 72% observed a single time. Sequencing used memory CD4+ T cells sorted from blood. Subset meaning: CD45RA-negative fraction. These TCRs come from a woman between 25 and 40 years old in good health.

The V and J genes are TRBV11-3 and TRBJ2-7; 9 bases fit TRBD1. This CDR3 has 15 amino acids. The junction had 4 bases not matched to a gene; V was cut back by 4 bases and J by 0 bases. Germline CDR1 SGHNT, CDR2 YENEEA. CDR3 bases: TGTGCCAGCAGCTGGGACAGGGCGAGCTCCTACGAGCAGTACTTC. This translates into CASSWDRASSYEQYF. Full variable domain (rest looked up from reference TRBV11-3 and TRBJ2-7): EAGVVQSPRYKIIEKKQPVAFWCNPISGHNTLYWYLQNLGQGPELLIRYENEEAVDDSQLPKDRFSAERLKGVDSTLKIQPAELGDSAVYLCASSWDRASSYEQYFGPGTRLTVT.

This clone was seen a handful of times. CDR3 coding DNA: TGTGCCAGCAGACCTAAAGCGGGGTTATACAATGAGCAGTTCTTC. Amino acid sequence: CASRPKAGLYNEQFF. J is TRBJ2-1 and V is TRBV6-5; 7 bases match TRBD2. With V trimmed by 6 bases and J by 4 bases, 9 bases remained unmatched. Germline CDR1 and CDR2: MNHEY and SVGAGI. The CDR3 length is 15 residues.

In the case of this clone: In the same sample, other DNA sequences code for this CDR3. The chain uses TRBV20-1 and TRBJ2-7, with TRBD2 matching over 8 bases. The ends lost 6 bases at V and 3 bases at J; junction bases unmatched: 1. The CDR3 extends over 11 amino acids. Germline CDR1 DFQATT, CDR2 SNEGSKA (reference sequence). The CDR3 nucleotides are TGCAGTGCGGGACTAGTCTACGAGCAGTACTTC. It encodes CSAGLVYEQYF.

The rearrangement links TRBV11-3 to TRBJ2-2; 7 bases align to TRBD1. Germline V lookup: CDR1 SGHNT, CDR2 YENEEA. The CDR3 has 16 residues. The J segment lost 5 bases and the V segment lost 3 bases, leaving 9 bases of the junction unmatched. CDR3 amino acids: CASSLRQGGRTGELFF. The CDR3 DNA reads as TGTGCCAGCAGCTTGAGACAGGGCGGTCGAACCGGGGAGCTGTTTTTT.

The V and J genes are TRBV7-2 and TRBJ2-7; D might be TRBD1 or TRBD2, each matching 5 bases. CDR1 SGHTA and CDR2 FQGNSA come from the germline V gene. CDR3 size: 15 residues. Between the trimmed V and J ends, which lost 1 base and 2 bases, there was a span of 12 bases. CDR3 loop: CASSLGGTSTYEQYF. CDR3 sequence (DNA): TGTGCCAGCAGCTTAGGAGGGACGTCGACCTACGAGCAGTACTTC.

The J gene is TRBJ1-1, the V gene TRBV5-1, with D possibly TRBD1 on 5 matching bases. The CDR3 consists of 15 residues. Germline V gives CDR1 SGHRS, CDR2 YFSETQ. The V and J ends lost 4 bases and 0 bases respectively, with 13 bases between them. In nucleotides, the CDR3 is TGCGCCAGCAGCATGACGGGGGGTATGAACACTGAAGCTTTCTTT. Residues: CASSMTGGMNTEAFF. Full variable domain (remainder filled in from reference TRBV5-1 and TRBJ1-1): KAGVTQTPRYLIKTRGQQVTLSCSPISGHRSVSWYQQTPGQGLQFLFEYFSETQRNKGNFPGRFSGRQFSNSRSEMNVSTLELGDSALYLCASSMTGGMNTEAFFGQGTRLTVV.

This clone appeared once. The genes are TRBV7-9 and TRBJ1-4; TRBD1 is a possible D gene (6 bases). Germline V gives CDR1 SEHNR, CDR2 FQNEAQ (reference sequence). The CDR3 length is 12 residues. V was pared by 4 bases and J by 8 bases, with 8 bases between. The CDR3 region is CASSSRGEKLFF. In DNA, the CDR3 is TGTGCCAGCAGCTCCAGGGGCGAAAAACTGTTTTTT. Variable domain in full (rest from reference TRBV7-9 and TRBJ1-4): DTGVSQNPRHKITKRGQNVTFRCDPISEHNRLYWYRQTLGQGPEFLTYFQNEAQLEKSRLLSDRFSAERPKGSFSTLEIQRTEQGDSAMYLCASSSRGEKLFFGSGTQLSVL.

The chain recombines TRBV6-6 with TRBJ2-2; D is perhaps TRBD1 (6 bases). The CDR3 totals 15 residues. Trimming left V 6 bases short and J 2 bases short, with 13 bases between. CDR1 and CDR2 (germline): MNHNY, SVGAGI (reference sequence). The chain's CDR3 is CASRDRDTNTGELFF. The DNA for the CDR3 is TGTGCCAGCAGGGACCGGGACACCAACACCGGGGAGCTGTTTTTT.

J is TRBJ2-3 and V is TRBV5-8, with a tentative D call TRBD2 (6 bases). Germline V gene data show CDR1 as SGHTS and CDR2 as YDEGEE. Trimming removed 1 base at V and 5 bases at J, with 14 bases between. The CDR3 is 15 amino acids. The CDR3 here is CASSLMGGYGDTQYF. CDR3 in DNA: TGTGCCAGCAGCTTGATGGGGGGATATGGAGATACGCAGTATTTT.

Of note for this clone: The same CDR3 is also encoded by other DNA sequences in this sample. The chain uses TRBV28 and TRBJ2-7, with 7 bases matching TRBD2. This CDR3 contains 13 residues. The V gene's germline CDR1 is MDHEN and CDR2 SYDVKM. The J segment lost 2 bases and the V segment lost 6 bases, leaving 4 bases of the junction unmatched. The CDR3 DNA follows: TGTGCCAGCAGCCGGGGGGAACCCTACGAGCAGTACTTC. Amino acids: CASSRGEPYEQYF.

V and J are TRBV19 and TRBJ2-4; 7 positions agree with TRBD1. The V gene's germline CDR1 is LNHDA and CDR2 SQIVND (reference sequence). This CDR3 comprises 16 residues. J gave up 7 bases and V 4 bases, and 13 bases lay outside the gene matches. Written as DNA, the CDR3 is TGTGCCAGTAGTACAAAGGACAGGCTGACAGGGAACATTCAGTACTTC. Its translation: CASSTKDRLTGNIQYF.

This chain connects TRBV7-4 to TRBJ2-1; 9 nucleotides agree with TRBD2. CDR3 length: 16 amino acids. The ends lost 4 bases at V and 9 bases at J; junction bases unmatched: 13. CDR1 is SGHVT, CDR2 SQSDAQ, per germline. The CDR3 DNA reads as TGTGCCAGCAGCTCCCCTAGCGGGAACCTCTACGGTGAGCAGTTCTTC. It is translated as CASSSPSGNLYGEQFF.

The genes are TRBV6-6 and TRBJ2-7; 11 bases are shared with TRBD2. Per germline, CDR1 MNHNY and CDR2 SVGAGI (reference sequence). The CDR3 length is 14 residues. J was trimmed by 4 bases and V by 9 bases; bases with no gene match: 8. CDR3 residues: CASRLAGNFYEQYF. CDR3 nucleotides: TGTGCCAGTCGACTAGCGGGGAATTTTTACGAGCAGTACTTC.

This clone has just a few counts. This chain joins TRBV27 and TRBJ2-1; 10 nucleotides match TRBD2. The length of the CDR3 is 16 residues. CDR1 and CDR2 from the germline V gene are MNHEY and SMNVEV (reference sequence). V shed 2 bases and J 6 bases; nucleotides not matched to a gene: 7. CDR3 coding DNA: TGTGCCAGCAGTTTAAATCTAGCGGGAGTACCCAATGAGCAGTTCTTC. Protein: CASSLNLAGVPNEQFF.

The chain recombines TRBV28 with TRBJ1-5; no clear D gene. The V and J ends lost 1 base and 5 bases respectively, with 6 bases between them. CDR1 MDHEN and CDR2 SYDVKM come from the germline V gene. This CDR3 is built from 13 residues. The CDR3 coding sequence is TGTGCCAGCAGTTTATACAGTTATCAGCCCCAGCATTTT. This sequence encodes CASSLYSYQPQHF.

The J gene is TRBJ2-7, the V gene TRBV27; the match to TRBD2 covers 9 bases. Per the germline V gene, CDR1 is MNHEY and CDR2 is SMNVEV (reference sequence). V lost 2 bases, J lost 6 bases, and 8 bases stayed unmatched. The length of the CDR3 is 15 residues. The CDR3 DNA follows: TGTGCCAGCAGTTTAGGAAGCCAGCGGGAGGCCGAGCAGTACTTC. This translates into CASSLGSQREAEQYF.

The chain is built from TRBV30 and TRBJ2-5, with D possibly matching TRBD1 (6 bases). Germline V gene sequence: CDR1 GTSNPN, CDR2 SVGIG (reference sequence). Trimming stripped 3 bases from V and 1 base from J, with 9 bases between. This CDR3 comprises 13 residues. The CDR3 nucleotides are TGTGCCTGGAGGACAGGTATCCAAGAGACCCAGTACTTC. Encoded protein: CAWRTGIQETQYF.

V usage is TRBV28 and J usage is TRBJ2-7; D uncertain. Trimming shortened V by 6 bases and J by 5 bases, and 17 bases separated the two germline ends. This CDR3 has 14 residues. From germline, CDR1 is MDHEN and CDR2 SYDVKM. The CDR3 DNA follows: TGTGCCAGCAGACCCCCAGCCCCGCGGAACGAGCAGTACTTC. It translates to CASRPPAPRNEQYF.

The chain links TRBV2 to TRBJ1-4, with D uncertain. Germline V gene sequence: CDR1 SNHLY, CDR2 FYNNEI. The CDR3 consists of 14 residues. The V gene lost 10 bases and the J gene lost 7 bases, with 19 bases spanning the gap. The CDR3 DNA sequence: TGTGCCACCCGGTGGCAAGTCGTTAGTGAAAAACTGTTTTTT. Protein: CATRWQVVSEKLFF.

This clone was seen only a few times. This sequence joins TRBV7-7 and TRBJ2-5; 10 bases line up with TRBD2. V lost 5 bases to trimming and J lost 5 bases; unmatched junction nucleotides: 5. Looked up from germline, CDR1 is SSHAT and CDR2 is FNYEAQ (reference sequence). This CDR3 region has 14 residues. In nucleotides, the CDR3 is TGTGCCAGCAGCCTTAGCGGGAGGTGGGAGACCCAGTACTTC. It specifies CASSLSGRWETQYF.

The chain carries TRBV15 and TRBJ1-2; D call uncertain. V lost 0 bases and J lost 4, with 12 bases in between. Germline loops: CDR1 LNHNV, CDR2 YYDKDF (reference sequence). The CDR3 loop spans 15 amino acids. The CDR3, as DNA: TGTGCCACCAGCAGAGATATAGGGAACAGCTATGGCTACACCTTC. It encodes CATSRDIGNSYGYTF.